A selection of T cell receptor beta chains follows, all from one sample in a study of identical twins. MiXCR was run by TCRdb on the 5' RACE reads, yielding one entry per CDR3 protein. This sample has approximately 230,000 distinct CDR3 sequences, with more than 13% found just once. Material: memory (CD45RO+) T cells sorted from blood. These receptors came from a woman aged 18-30 years in good health. The CDR3 runs from the conserved cysteine through the conserved F or W. Each record gives: J gene, V gene, CDR3 protein.

j_gene: TRBJ1-4
v_gene: TRBV10-3
CDR3aa: CAISASPSNEKLFF

j_gene: TRBJ2-1
v_gene: TRBV11-3
CDR3aa: CASSLDGHHNEQFF

j_gene: TRBJ2-2
v_gene: TRBV3-1
CDR3aa: CASSPSGGDTGELFF

j_gene: TRBJ1-5
v_gene: TRBV3-1
CDR3aa: CASSQDGRGWHF

j_gene: TRBJ1-6
v_gene: TRBV12-3/TRBV12-4
CDR3aa: CASSPTGGLGSPLHF

j_gene: TRBJ2-3
v_gene: TRBV20-1
CDR3aa: CSAMTSGRGTDTQYF

j_gene: TRBJ1-2
v_gene: TRBV20-1
CDR3aa: CSATGLGGYTF

j_gene: TRBJ2-7
v_gene: TRBV30
CDR3aa: CAWKVWGQPYEQYF

j_gene: TRBJ2-7
v_gene: TRBV20-1
CDR3aa: CSGGGPYEQYF

j_gene: TRBJ1-3
v_gene: TRBV20-1
CDR3aa: CSAQDPSGNTIYF

j_gene: TRBJ2-3
v_gene: TRBV7-6
CDR3aa: CASSLGNPSLSTDTQYF

j_gene: TRBJ1-2
v_gene: TRBV5-4
CDR3aa: CASSSPQGATGYTF

j_gene: TRBJ2-2
v_gene: TRBV5-6
CDR3aa: CASSLGGTGELFF

j_gene: TRBJ2-3
v_gene: TRBV20-1
CDR3aa: CSAEETGTDTQYF

j_gene: TRBJ2-7
v_gene: TRBV11-2
CDR3aa: CASRVAGGSYEQYF

j_gene: TRBJ1-5
v_gene: TRBV18
CDR3aa: CASSIDGSRPQHF

j_gene: TRBJ2-7
v_gene: TRBV20-1
CDR3aa: CSASLAGGTYEQYF

j_gene: TRBJ2-7
v_gene: TRBV6-5
CDR3aa: CASSYLGQGTREQYF

j_gene: TRBJ2-3
v_gene: TRBV20-1
CDR3aa: CGGGVASTDTQYF

j_gene: TRBJ2-6
v_gene: TRBV7-9
CDR3aa: CASSPPREGSGANVLTF